This is a list of T cell receptor beta chains from one sample in a study of T cell repertoires in cytomegalovirus infection. TCRdb itself ran the reads through MiXCR, one entry per CDR3 protein. The table includes fewer than 70,000 distinct CDR3 sequences, about 29% detected once. These receptors are not linked to any known antigen. Sequenced here: CD8+ T cells from cultured PBMCs, sampled from culture after CMV antigen stimulation. The receptors here all came from a human donor in good health (CMV status not recorded). Some clones in this sample may be carry-over from other donors' samples. Both conserved end residues are part of each CDR3. A D gene is named only where the DNA matches it firmly.

TRBV4-1	TRBD1	TRBJ2-7	CASSQESRGHDEQYF
TRBV28	NA	TRBJ2-2	CASREENTGELFF
TRBV7-3	TRBD1	TRBJ1-6	CASSFGTGYSPLHF
TRBV12-3/TRBV12-4	TRBD2	TRBJ2-7	CASRQGMGGVYEQYF
TRBV29-1	TRBD1	TRBJ2-6	CSVRDRGEEPGANVLTF
TRBV7-9	NA	TRBJ2-3	CASSLRGVSSILTDTQYF
TRBV12-3/TRBV12-4	NA	TRBJ1-4	CASSTGGEKLFF
TRBV11-2	NA	TRBJ2-7	CASSSHPYEQYF
TRBV7-8	NA	TRBJ2-7	CASSRYREPYEQYF
TRBV14	NA	TRBJ1-5	CASSQSGDWRETQPQHF
TRBV5-1	TRBD1	TRBJ2-6	CASSADRVGTPGANVLTF
TRBV27	NA	TRBJ2-5	CASIYQETQYF
TRBV20-1	NA	TRBJ2-7	CSASKNEQYF
TRBV19	NA	TRBJ1-1	CARKWTHKIENTEAFF
TRBV20-1	NA	TRBJ2-7	CSANGAGTSYEQYF
TRBV6-4	TRBD2	TRBJ2-3	CASSETSGRPTDTQYF
TRBV6-2/TRBV6-3	NA	TRBJ2-7	CASSYSAGRHYEQYF
TRBV15	NA	TRBJ2-1	CATSSPRGDNEQFF
TRBV7-2	NA	TRBJ2-1	CASSLGRRGALYNEQFF
TRBV7-2	NA	TRBJ1-2	CASSLAVANYGYTF
TRBV7-2	NA	TRBJ1-3	CASSPRQGNTIYF
TRBV28	NA	TRBJ2-7	CASSSREIRIYEQYF
TRBV7-2	NA	TRBJ1-2	CASSPGGGSTNYGYTF
TRBV30	TRBD2	TRBJ2-3	CAWSVGASGKGDTQYF
TRBV6-1	NA	TRBJ2-5	CASSEGGGRETQYF
TRBV11-3	NA	TRBJ2-7	CASSGRTTRVPYEQYF
TRBV5-1	NA	TRBJ2-7	CASRSEAREQYF
TRBV7-6	NA	TRBJ2-3	CASSLGYTRAADTDTQYF
TRBV10-3	TRBD2	TRBJ2-1	CATGTSGSPYNEQFF
TRBV28	NA	TRBJ1-3	CASRVRQHSGNTIYF
TRBV12-3/TRBV12-4	NA	TRBJ1-1	CASGVGSDTEAFF
TRBV7-9	TRBD2	TRBJ2-1	CASSNPGGSYNEQFF
TRBV6-5	TRBD1	TRBJ1-2	CASSYDRAPGGYTF
TRBV6-1	NA	TRBJ1-5	CASSEGNGQPQHF
TRBV5-6	NA	TRBJ1-1	CASSLGIGNTEAFF
TRBV27	NA	TRBJ1-2	CASSDKGANYGYTF
TRBV28	TRBD2	TRBJ2-5	CASSPIEATSGPSETQYF
TRBV7-9	TRBD1	TRBJ2-4	CASSSDRAKNIQYF
TRBV12-3/TRBV12-4	TRBD1	TRBJ1-1	CASSMTGAEAFF
TRBV12-3/TRBV12-4	NA	TRBJ2-3	CASTRGVSTDTQYF
TRBV7-2	TRBD2	TRBJ2-7	CASSSGTSENYEQYF
TRBV11-3	NA	TRBJ2-7	CASSPGTGTEQYF
TRBV4-1	NA	TRBJ1-3	CASSLDSGNTIYF
TRBV12-3/TRBV12-4	TRBD1	TRBJ2-5	CASSLTTGAGTGHEETQYF
TRBV11-1	NA	TRBJ2-3	CASSLWQGADTQYF
TRBV12-3/TRBV12-4	NA	TRBJ1-2	CASSFNGGPGYTF
TRBV7-6	NA	TRBJ1-4	CASSHDSQNEKLFF
TRBV11-2	NA	TRBJ2-7	CASTYDRGLSYEQYF
TRBV19	TRBD1	TRBJ1-5	CASDLQGGGLQPQHF
TRBV7-8	TRBD2	TRBJ2-1	CASSLRAGEQTYNEQFF
TRBV7-2	NA	TRBJ2-3	CASSRGGGRADTQYF
TRBV10-3	TRBD1	TRBJ1-5	CAISSGTGGSNQPQHF
TRBV7-2	NA	TRBJ2-7	CASSKAFESGAYEQYF